The rows below give T cell receptor beta chains drawn from one sample of a study of T cell repertoires in aging, cancer and after chemotherapy. TCRdb passed the multiplex PCR reads through MiXCR, listing each CDR3 protein once. The table records about 21,000 distinct CDR3 sequences, roughly 37% of them present only once. The sample consisted of blood. The source is a human donor with a solid tumor. The CDR3 runs from the conserved cysteine through the conserved F or W. The D gene is left open where the match is weak. Not every row has a clone size; where given, it reads once, few, many or a size class.

length | J | V | D | size | CDR3 | DNA
16 | TRBJ2-4 | TRBV10-3 | TRBD1 | once | CAISETGTGVRNIQYF | TGTGCCATCAGTGAGACCGGGACAGGGGTCAGAAACATTCAGTACTTC
15 | TRBJ1-3 | TRBV18 | . | . | CASSPAVISGNTIYF | TGTGCCAGCTCACCAGCCGTAATCAGCGGAAACACCATATATTTT
13 | TRBJ1-1 | TRBV6-5 | . | few | CASNQLPNTEAFF | TGTGCCAGCAACCAACTTCCGAACACTGAAGCTTTCTTT
15 | TRBJ2-3 | TRBV7-3 | TRBD2 | . | CASSLYTSGSDTQYF | TGTGCCAGCAGCTTGTATACTAGCGGTTCAGATACGCAGTATTTT
12 | TRBJ2-3 | TRBV12-3/TRBV12-4 | . | . | CASSRSTDTQYF | TGTGCCAGCAGCAGAAGCACAGATACGCAGTATTTT
14 | TRBJ2-7 | TRBV27 | . | . | CASSLGAHSYEQYF | TGTGCCAGCAGTTTGGGTGCGCACTCCTACGAGCAGTACTTC
15 | TRBJ1-1 | TRBV19 | . | . | CASSIDTGLDTEAFF | TGTGCCAGTAGTATAGATACAGGGCTCGACACTGAAGCTTTCTTT
13 | TRBJ1-4 | TRBV12-3/TRBV12-4 | . | few | CASWGGVNEKLFF | TGTGCCAGCTGGGGGGGGGTCAATGAAAAACTGTTTTTT
14 | TRBJ2-7 | TRBV7-2 | TRBD2 | . | CASSSSIAGDEQYF | TGTGCCAGTAGTTCCTCGATAGCGGGAGACGAGCAGTACTTC
15 | TRBJ2-3 | TRBV29-1 | TRBD1 | . | CSVEVGTGGANTQYF | TGCAGCGTTGAAGTTGGGACAGGGGGTGCAAATACGCAGTATTTT
12 | TRBJ2-3 | TRBV6-5 | . | few | CASKTSTDTQYF | TGTGCCAGCAAGACTAGCACAGATACGCAGTATTTT
15 | TRBJ2-5 | TRBV18 | . | few | CASSPNEGKGETQYF | TGTGCCAGCTCACCAAATGAGGGGAAGGGAGAGACCCAGTACTTC
16 | TRBJ2-2 | TRBV29-1 | TRBD1 | medium-sized | CSVEGQVLGDTGELFF | TGCAGCGTGGAGGGACAGGTCCTTGGGGACACCGGGGAGCTGTTTTTT
18 | TRBJ2-5 | TRBV4-3 | . | . | CASSQAPGPGRTHGTQYF | TGCGCCAGCAGCCAAGCCCCCGGGCCGGGGAGAACCCACGGGACCCAGTACTTC
13 | TRBJ1-2 | TRBV15 | . | . | CATSVGSDYGYTF | TGTGCCACCAGCGTAGGGTCGGACTATGGCTACACCTTC
16 | TRBJ2-5 | TRBV5-5 | . | . | CASSSVARLLGETQYF | TGTGCCAGCAGCTCCGTCGCCAGGCTGTTGGGAGAGACCCAGTACTTC
14 | TRBJ2-7 | TRBV19 | TRBD2 | . | CASRTSGGAHEQYF | TGTGCCAGTCGGACTAGCGGGGGGGCCCACGAGCAGTACTTC
14 | TRBJ1-2 | TRBV5-4 | . | once | CASSLDPYVRGYTF | TGTGCCAGCAGCTTGGATCCGTATGTAAGGGGCTACACCTTC
17 | TRBJ2-1 | TRBV6-4 | TRBD2 | few | CASSDSGTSGDYNEQFF | TGTGCCAGCAGTGACTCCGGGACTAGCGGGGACTACAATGAGCAGTTCTTC
13 | TRBJ2-7 | TRBV27 | . | . | CASSFLQAYEQYF | TGTGCCAGCAGTTTTTTACAAGCCTACGAGCAGTACTTC
14 | TRBJ1-4 | TRBV12-3/TRBV12-4 | . | . | CAISEPLGGEKLFF | TGTGCCATCAGTGAGCCCCTGGGGGGAGAAAAACTGTTTTTT
14 | TRBJ1-5 | TRBV12-3/TRBV12-4 | . | . | CASKGGGDNQPQHF | TGTGCCAGCAAGGGGGGGGGGGACAATCAGCCCCAGCATTTT
14 | TRBJ1-4 | TRBV12-3/TRBV12-4 | . | few | CASSPRRANEKLFF | TGTGCCAGCAGTCCCCGAAGGGCTAATGAAAAACTGTTTTTT
15 | TRBJ2-1 | TRBV6-5 | . | few | CASRVTGLGYNEQFF | TGTGCCAGCAGGGTTACAGGGTTGGGCTACAATGAGCAGTTCTTC
16 | TRBJ2-3 | TRBV7-2 | TRBD1 | few | CASSRWDRGHTDTQYF | TGTGCCAGCAGCAGATGGGACAGGGGACACACAGATACGCAGTATTTT
15 | TRBJ2-3 | TRBV5-1 | . | . | CASRPDSTSTDTQYF | TGCGCCAGCAGACCCGACAGCACTAGCACAGATACGCAGTATTTT
22 | TRBJ2-3 | TRBV18 | TRBD1 | . | CASSPASSPSPRQGNGTDTQYF | TGTGCCAGCTCACCCGCCTCGTCCCCATCCCCTCGACAGGGGAATGGCACAGATACGCAGTATTTT
20 | TRBJ2-3 | TRBV29-1 | TRBD2 | medium-sized | CSVELVPGLAGVKGTDTQYF | TGCAGCGTTGAACTCGTTCCGGGACTAGCGGGAGTAAAAGGCACAGATACGCAGTATTTT
17 | TRBJ2-7 | TRBV6-5 | TRBD1 | . | CASSMGRQGSYSYEQYF | TGTGCCAGCAGTATGGGGCGACAGGGGTCATACTCCTACGAGCAGTACTTC
15 | TRBJ2-7 | TRBV6-2/TRBV6-3 | . | . | CASSYSRTGNYEQYF | TGTGCCAGCAGTTACTCCCGTACAGGTAACTACGAGCAGTACTTC
13 | TRBJ2-1 | TRBV12-3/TRBV12-4 | TRBD2 | . | CASSFGGSAEQFF | TGTGCCAGCAGTTTTGGCGGGAGCGCGGAGCAGTTCTTC
11 | TRBJ2-3 | TRBV29-1 | . | . | CSGGPGDTQYF | TGCAGCGGGGGGCCCGGAGATACGCAGTATTTT